Below, 5 T cell receptor beta chains from the same sample are listed, as sequenced in a study of shared clonotypes between healthy human individuals. Naive-designated CD8 cells lacked CD45RO, were positively enriched for CCR7, and omitted terminally differentiated effector memory CD45RA+ cells. Measured with immunoSEQ multiplex PCR; TCRdb has only the in-frame clones, and not every one. The sample has more than 2 million clones, about 95% seen once. Input material: naive CD8+ T cells sorted from blood. The origin of the receptors is a man aged 18 to 35 in good health.

The CDR3 loop reads CTSSQGYGSKPYNEQFF. The CDR3 nucleotides read TGCACCAGCAGCCAAGGGTACGGGAGTAAACCCTACAATGAGCAGTTCTTC. The gene calls are TRBV1 and TRBJ2-1; the DNA was not used to check the table's D call, TRBD2. TRBV1 is labeled a pseudogene. The CDR3 spans 17 residues.

The chain's CDR3 is CASSSPAGPLGEEQYF. CDR3 nucleotides: TGTGCCAGCAGTTCCCCCGCCGGGCCCCTCGGAGAGGAGCAGTACTTC. This chain links TRBV6-6 with TRBJ2-7, with D hard to call. The CDR3 is made up of 16 amino acids. V lost 4 bases and J lost 7, with 23 bases in between. Germline V gene lookup returns CDR1 MNHNY and CDR2 SVGAGI (reference sequence).

This rearrangement joins TRBV5-4 to TRBJ2-2, with D tentatively TRBD1 (6 bases). Germline CDR1 reads SGHNT; CDR2 reads YYREEE (reference sequence). V lost 3 bases and J 4 bases, leaving 13 bases between the germline ends. CDR3 length: 15 amino acids. CDR3 sequence (DNA): TGTGCCAGCAGCTGGGACACCCTGGGCACCGGGGAGCTGTTTTTT. Translating it yields CASSWDTLGTGELFF.

The CDR3 here is CASSIGSGPSQPQHF. The CDR3 DNA is TGTGCCAGTAGTATAGGGTCGGGGCCCAGTCAGCCCCAGCATTTT. This chain links TRBV19 with TRBJ1-5, with D perhaps matching TRBD1 (5 bases). This CDR3 is 15 amino acids long. Germline CDR1 is LNHDA and CDR2 is SQIVND (reference sequence). The V end was cut by 1 base, the J end by 6 bases, with 13 bases between.

This sequence joins TRBV30 and TRBJ1-6, with D perhaps TRBD1 (5 bases). The germline V gene encodes CDR1 GTSNPN and CDR2 SVGIG (reference sequence). There are 17 residues in the CDR3. V lost 0 bases and J lost 2, with 14 bases in between. In nucleotides, the CDR3 is TGTGCCTGGAGTGTATTGGGGGGGAAAGCCTATAATTCACCCCTCCACTTT. Its translation is CAWSVLGGKAYNSPLHF.